This T cell receptor (beta chain) was captured in a study of cytomegalovirus exposure and HLA in healthy donors. The CDR3 spans 20 residues. Germline V gene data show CDR1 as SNHLY and CDR2 as FYNNEI. With 0 bases clipped from V and 1 base from J, the junction kept 9 bases outside the gene matches. In the case of this clone: The same CDR3 is also encoded by other DNA sequences in this sample.

Researchers ran the PCR with 60 Vbeta and 13 Jbeta primers. Using immunoSEQ multiplex PCR, the repertoire was profiled, and TCRdb retains in-frame clones only, with some absent. Seen here are 150,000 or so clones, about four fifths observed once, and the top ten hold approximately 4%. This chain connects TRBV2 to TRBJ2-2, with TRBD2 matching over 12 bases. The TCR originated in a man aged 50-59 years in good health and CMV-seropositive. Sequenced sample: PBMCs. The CDR3: CASSEASSLAGGRNTGELFF. The CDR3 region has the DNA TGTGCCAGCAGTGAAGCGTCGAGTCTAGCGGGAGGGAGGAACACCGGGGAGCTGTTTTTT. The entire variable domain, with the rest obtained from reference TRBV2 and TRBJ2-2, is as follows: EPEVTQTPSHQVTQMGQEVILRCVPISNHLYFYWYRQILGQKVEFLVSFYNNEISEKSEIFDDQFSVERPDGSNFTLKIRSTKLEDSAMYFCASSEASSLAGGRNTGELFFGEGSRLTVL.